The rows below give T cell receptor beta chains drawn from one sample of a study of T cells in Graves' hyperthyroidism and ophthalmopathy. MiXCR, applied by TCRdb to the multiplex PCR reads, yields one record per CDR3 protein. The data show around 35,000 distinct CDR3 sequences, 40% to 60% seen once. Sequences were obtained from blood. Receptor source: a man in his forties or fifties with Graves' ophthalmopathy. The CDR3 runs from the conserved cysteine through the conserved F or W. D genes are given only for firm matches. The listing skips clone size in some rows; elsewhere it reads once, few, many or a size class.

clone_size: many; v_call: TRBV5-1; d_call: TRBD1; j_call: TRBJ1-2; cdr3_nt: TGCGCCAGCAGCTTGGGGGACAGGGCGTACGGCTATGGCTACACCTTC; cdr3_aa: CASSLGDRAYGYGYTF
clone_size: medium-sized; v_call: TRBV7-3; d_call: TRBD1; j_call: TRBJ1-6; cdr3_nt: TGTGCCAGCAGCTCGGCCGGGACAGGGGATTCACCCCTCCACTTT; cdr3_aa: CASSSAGTGDSPLHF
clone_size: many; v_call: TRBV19; d_call: .; j_call: TRBJ1-1; cdr3_nt: TGTGCCAGTAGTATATTATCTGAAGCTTTCTTT; cdr3_aa: CASSILSEAFF
clone_size: .; v_call: TRBV29-1; d_call: .; j_call: TRBJ2-1; cdr3_nt: TGCAGTCCCCTTGGGATAAACGGCTACGATGAGCAGTTCTTC; cdr3_aa: CSPLGINGYDEQFF
clone_size: .; v_call: TRBV19; d_call: TRBD1; j_call: TRBJ1-5; cdr3_nt: TGTGCCAGTAGTATAGCGGACAGGGGAGACAATGAGCATTTT; cdr3_aa: CASSIADRGDNEHF
clone_size: medium-sized; v_call: TRBV7-3; d_call: .; j_call: TRBJ2-7; cdr3_nt: TGTGCCAGCAGCTTAGAGAGGGCGGCTGAGCAGTACTTC; cdr3_aa: CASSLERAAEQYF
clone_size: .; v_call: TRBV19; d_call: TRBD1; j_call: TRBJ2-3; cdr3_nt: TGTGCCAGTAGCAGGGGGAGCGGATCAGATACGCAGTATTTT; cdr3_aa: CASSRGSGSDTQYF
clone_size: .; v_call: TRBV7-3; d_call: .; j_call: TRBJ2-1; cdr3_nt: TGTGCCAGCAGCTTAATCGCGAGCCTCAATGAGCAGTTCTTC; cdr3_aa: CASSLIASLNEQFF
clone_size: .; v_call: TRBV5-1; d_call: TRBD1; j_call: TRBJ2-1; cdr3_nt: TGCGCCAGCAGGGCAGGGGGCTCGGATGAGCAGTTCTTC; cdr3_aa: CASRAGGSDEQFF
clone_size: few; v_call: TRBV6-5; d_call: TRBD1; j_call: TRBJ1-1; cdr3_nt: TGTGCCAGTCGGGACAGGGGGCGAACTGAAGCTTTCTTT; cdr3_aa: CASRDRGRTEAFF
clone_size: many; v_call: TRBV6-5; d_call: TRBD1; j_call: TRBJ1-3; cdr3_nt: TGTGCCAGCAGTTACTCCCTGACCTTCCCGGGACAGGGAAACACCATATATTTT; cdr3_aa: CASSYSLTFPGQGNTIYF
clone_size: many; v_call: TRBV6-1; d_call: .; j_call: TRBJ1-1; cdr3_nt: TGTGCCAGCATTTGGTCCGGGACAAAGGAAGCTTTCTTT; cdr3_aa: CASIWSGTKEAFF
clone_size: many; v_call: TRBV5-1; d_call: .; j_call: TRBJ2-2; cdr3_nt: TGCGCCAGCAGCTTGGCCATTACGCAGACAAACACCGGGGAGCTGTTTTTT; cdr3_aa: CASSLAITQTNTGELFF
clone_size: .; v_call: TRBV5-1; d_call: TRBD2; j_call: TRBJ2-7; cdr3_nt: TGCGCCAGCAGCTTGGCCGGGGGGAACGCCTACGAGCAGTACTTC; cdr3_aa: CASSLAGGNAYEQYF
clone_size: many; v_call: TRBV19; d_call: .; j_call: TRBJ2-3; cdr3_nt: TGTGCCAGTAGTCCCGGGTTTAGCGCAGATACGCAGTATTTT; cdr3_aa: CASSPGFSADTQYF
clone_size: .; v_call: TRBV20-1; d_call: TRBD1; j_call: TRBJ1-2; cdr3_nt: TGCAGTGCCCTACGGGAGGACAGGGGAAACGGCTACACCTTC; cdr3_aa: CSALREDRGNGYTF
clone_size: .; v_call: TRBV6-5; d_call: .; j_call: TRBJ2-7; cdr3_nt: TGTGCCAGCAGGAAAAAGGGCTACGAGCAGTACTTC; cdr3_aa: CASRKKGYEQYF